The clone carrying this T cell receptor beta chain was seen many times. The data derive from a study of regulatory T cells in long-lasting Graves disease. The authors built TCR beta libraries using iRepertoire HTBI primers and Arm-PCR of CDR3 regions. TCRdb processed the multiplex PCR reads anew with MiXCR; each CDR3 protein has one entry. The sample consists of approximately 470,000 distinct CDR3 sequences, around 15% of them appearing once. Time point of the sample: newly diagnosed GD, antithyroid drugs for less than 3 months. Researchers made the TCR library from RNA that was extracted from PBMCs. These records were also assigned to another study, of T cells in Graves' hyperthyroidism and ophthalmopathy.

The material was peripheral blood mononuclear cells (PBMCs), obtained at new diagnosis, from a patient treated with antithyroid drugs. The source is a man in his forties with Graves disease.

The CDR3 region is CASSWSAGVRTGELFF. The CDR3, as DNA: TGTGCCAGTAGTTGGTCTGCGGGAGTAAGGACCGGGGAGCTGTTTTTT. The gene calls are TRBV19 and TRBJ2-2, with 7 bases aligning to TRBD2. V trimming: 5 bases; J trimming: 5 bases; junction bases outside the gene matches: 11. The CDR3 runs to 16 residues. The V gene's germline CDR1 is LNHDA and CDR2 SQIVND (reference sequence).